These 2 T cell receptor beta chains originate from one sample sequenced in a study of cytomegalovirus exposure and HLA in healthy donors. Both 60 Vbeta primers and 13 Jbeta primers went into the PCR. Assay: immunoSEQ multiplex PCR; the TCRdb copy retains only in-frame clones and omits some. The top ten hold approximately 14% of the sample, which has 150,000 or so clones, approximately 80% seen once. Sequenced input: PBMCs. These receptors all stem from a woman between 40 and 50 years old in good health and CMV-seronegative.

This chain links TRBV19 with TRBJ1-1; a weak D match, TRBD1 (6 bases). Germline assignment: CDR1 LNHDA and CDR2 SQIVND (reference sequence). CDR3 length: 13 residues. Trimming cost V 7 bases and J 2 bases, with 11 bases left between them. The CDR3 reads CASNLQGNTEAFF. The CDR3 bases are TGTGCCAGTAACTTACAGGGCAACACTGAAGCTTTCTTT.

The rearrangement joins TRBV19 to TRBJ2-1; TRBD2 matches at 7 bases. Trimming at V came to 3 bases and at J to 4 bases, leaving 6 bases not matched to a gene. The CDR3 is made up of 15 amino acids. Germline CDR1 is LNHDA and CDR2 is SQIVND (reference sequence). The CDR3 loop reads CASSIGGVRYNEQFF. The CDR3 bases are TGTGCCAGTAGTATTGGGGGGGTCAGGTACAATGAGCAGTTCTTC. The complete variable domain, with remaining parts taken from reference TRBV19 and TRBJ2-1, reads DGGITQSPKYLFRKEGQNVTLSCEQNLNHDAMYWYRQDPGQGLRLIYYSQIVNDFQKGDIAEGYSVSREKKESFPLTVTSAQKNPTAFYLCASSIGGVRYNEQFFGPGTRLTVL.